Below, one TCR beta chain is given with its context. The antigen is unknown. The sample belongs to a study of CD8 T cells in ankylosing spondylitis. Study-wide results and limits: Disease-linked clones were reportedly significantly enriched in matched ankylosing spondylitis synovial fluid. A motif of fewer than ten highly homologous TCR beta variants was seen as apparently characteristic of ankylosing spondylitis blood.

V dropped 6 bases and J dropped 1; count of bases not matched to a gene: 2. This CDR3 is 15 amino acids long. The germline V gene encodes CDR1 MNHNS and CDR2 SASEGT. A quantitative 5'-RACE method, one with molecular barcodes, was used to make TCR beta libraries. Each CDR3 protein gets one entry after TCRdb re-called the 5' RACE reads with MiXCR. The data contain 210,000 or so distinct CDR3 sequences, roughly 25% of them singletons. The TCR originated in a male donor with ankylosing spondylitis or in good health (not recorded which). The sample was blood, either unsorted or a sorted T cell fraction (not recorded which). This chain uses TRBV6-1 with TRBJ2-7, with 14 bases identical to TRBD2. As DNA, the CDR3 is TGTGCCAGCAGGAGACTAGCGGGAGGGTCCTACGAGCAGTACTTC. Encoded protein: CASRRLAGGSYEQYF.